What follows are 8 T cell receptor beta chains derived from one specimen sequenced in a study of T cells after yellow fever vaccination. TCRdb redid the calling of the 5' RACE reads with MiXCR, one entry per CDR3 protein. The sample carries hundreds of thousands of distinct CDR3 sequences, about 9.5% recorded once. Here the sequenced sample was PBMCs, taken on the day of the first yellow fever vaccination. The source is a man aged 18-30 years who received the YFV17D yellow fever vaccine.

The chain couples TRBV20-1 to TRBJ1-5, with D uncertain. CDR1 is DFQATT and CDR2 is SNEGSKA in the germline V gene (reference sequence). The CDR3 length is 10 residues. With 5 bases removed from V and 5 bases from J, the gap between germline ends came to 4 bases. CDR3 sequence: CSASDQPQHF. The CDR3 DNA reads as TGCAGTGCTTCTGATCAGCCCCAGCATTTT.

In this sample, this clonotype turned up a few times. The V call is TRBV15, the J call TRBJ2-1; D perhaps matches TRBD1 (5 bases). The V and J ends lost 1 base and 8 bases respectively, with 9 bases between them. The CDR3 has 13 amino acids. Germline V CDR1 and CDR2: LNHNV, YYDKDF (reference sequence). CDR3 nucleotides: TGTGCCACCAGCAGAGTGGCCAGGGATGAGCAGTTCTTC. It specifies CATSRVARDEQFF.

V usage is TRBV5-6 and J usage is TRBJ2-4; a possible D gene is TRBD1 (5 bases). The CDR3 totals 17 residues. CDR1 is SGHDT, CDR2 YYEEEE, per germline. Trimming shortened V by 0 bases and J by 2 bases, and 15 bases separated the two germline ends. The CDR3 DNA is TGTGCCAGCAGCTTGGTTGGCGACAGAAGTACCAAAAACATTCAGTACTTC. Translated: CASSLVGDRSTKNIQYF.

This clonotype occurred a few times. This chain uses TRBV7-2 with TRBJ2-3; D may be TRBD1 or TRBD2 (6 bases each). Germline V lookup: CDR1 SGHTA, CDR2 FQGNSA. V lost 5 bases, J lost 4 bases, and 13 bases lay in between. The CDR3 length is 14 residues. CDR3 nucleotides: TGTGCCAGCAGCGACAGGCGGGGCGCAGATACGCAGTATTTT. Translated, it gives CASSDRRGADTQYF.

At least ten counts were recorded for this clonotype. The rearrangement uses TRBV12-3 or TRBV12-4 and TRBJ1-1, with 8 bases matching TRBD1. The J segment lost 6 bases and the V segment lost 5 bases, leaving 2 bases of the junction unmatched. This CDR3 spans 12 amino acids. CDR3 sequence reads: CASSPQGAEAFF. The CDR3 coding sequence is TGTGCCAGCAGTCCACAGGGGGCTGAAGCTTTCTTT.

This clonotype came up many times. The rearrangement uses TRBV5-1 and TRBJ2-5; 7 nucleotides align to TRBD2. The germline V gene has CDR1 SGHRS and CDR2 YFSETQ. The V gene end was trimmed by 2 bases and the J gene end by 5 bases; junction bases not matched to a gene: 15. The CDR3 is 17 amino acids. This CDR3 is CASSFRSPTGGGETQYF. In DNA, the CDR3 is TGCGCCAGCAGCTTCCGCAGCCCTACTGGCGGGGGTGAGACCCAGTACTTC. Drawing the rest from reference TRBV5-1 and TRBJ2-5, the complete variable domain is KAGVTQTPRYLIKTRGQQVTLSCSPISGHRSVSWYQQTPGQGLQFLFEYFSETQRNKGNFPGRFSGRQFSNSRSEMNVSTLELGDSALYLCASSFRSPTGGGETQYFGPGTRLLVL.

V is TRBV15 and J is TRBJ2-3; TRBD2 matches at 7 bases. Germline V gene data show CDR1 as LNHNV and CDR2 as YYDKDF (reference sequence). V lost 10 bases and J lost 6; bases outside the gene matches: 10. The CDR3 is 13 amino acids. Here the CDR3 reads CASGPGGGDTQYF. The CDR3 nucleotides read TGTGCCAGCGGCCCGGGGGGTGGGGATACGCAGTATTTT.

The chain combines TRBV12-3 or TRBV12-4 with TRBJ2-1, with a tentative D call TRBD1 (6 bases). The ends were cut back, 7 bases at V and 2 bases at J, with 15 bases in the middle. CDR3 length equals 15 residues. The CDR3 DNA is TGTGCCAGCACCCTAAGACAGGAGCCCTACAATGAGCAGTTCTTC. Its translation is CASTLRQEPYNEQFF.